This T cell receptor (beta chain) was obtained from a study of blood T cell repertoires in COVID-19. The table came from immunoSEQ multiplex PCR; TCRdb's copy has only in-frame clones and leaves some out. The sample yields some 300,000 clones, more than 90% seen once. Per the germline V gene, CDR1 is LGHNA and CDR2 is YNFKEQ. This CDR3 spans 16 amino acids. V shed 3 bases and J shed 0 bases, with 14 bases lying between them. The chain has TRBV4-2 and TRBJ1-1; no clear D gene. The origin of this receptor is a woman between 25 and 40 years old who had been exposed to COVID-19. Specimen: PBMCs or T cells enriched from blood (not recorded which). The CDR3 loop is CASSHRGLAMNTEAFF. CDR3 in DNA: TGTGCCAGCAGCCACCGCGGACTGGCCATGAACACTGAAGCTTTCTTT.